This T cell receptor beta chain appears in the sequencing data of a study of T cells after yellow fever vaccination. CDR3 length: 14 amino acids. Germline CDR1 SGHVS, CDR2 FNYEAQ. V lost 1 base and J lost 1, with 8 bases in between. Each CDR3 protein gets one entry after TCRdb re-called the 5' RACE reads with MiXCR. The repertoire has hundreds of thousands of distinct CDR3 sequences, about 6.2% of them found once; the top ten carry roughly 15%. J is TRBJ2-7 and V is TRBV7-6; D is ambiguous. Source: PBMCs, taken 5 days after the yellow fever booster vaccination. The origin of this receptor is a man younger than 40 who received the YFV17D yellow fever vaccine. The CDR3 region is CASSLESLSYEQYF. In DNA, the CDR3 is TGTGCCAGCAGCTTAGAGTCCTTATCCTACGAGCAGTACTTC.